One sample yielded the 2 T cell receptor beta chains listed below, sequenced in a study of spatial heterogeneity in lung cancer. The time point is: blood at routine non-recurrence follow-up after resection. TCRdb passed the 5' RACE reads through MiXCR, listing each CDR3 protein once. The sample has about 11,000 distinct CDR3 sequences; about a tenth are singletons. The source was PBMCs, collected at follow-up. These receptors were obtained from a female donor with early-stage non-small cell lung cancer.

The rearrangement uses TRBV7-6 and TRBJ2-1; 7 bases map to TRBD1. Germline trimming cut 5 bases from V and 7 bases from J; bases unmatched to any gene: 5. CDR3 length equals 13 residues. The germline V gene has CDR1 SGHVS and CDR2 FNYEAQ. This CDR3 is CASSTVQGNEQFF. CDR3 nucleotide sequence: TGTGCCAGCAGCACAGTACAGGGGAATGAGCAGTTCTTC. Based on the CDR3 plus reference TRBV7-6 and TRBJ2-1, the full variable domain is GAGVSQSPRYKVTKRGQDVALRCDPISGHVSLYWYRQALGQGPEFLTYFNYEAQQDKSGLPNDRFSAERPEGSISTLTIQRTEQRDSAMYRCASSTVQGNEQFFGPGTRLTVL.

This clonotype was seen at least ten times. This sequence joins TRBV7-8 and TRBJ2-1, with no clear D. The CDR3 length is 13 residues. Trimming removed 2 bases at V and 6 bases at J, with 8 bases between. Germline V gives CDR1 SGHVS, CDR2 FQNEAQ. CDR3 residues: CASSLKYFNEQFF. The DNA of the CDR3 is TGTGCCAGCAGCTTAAAATATTTCAATGAGCAGTTCTTC.